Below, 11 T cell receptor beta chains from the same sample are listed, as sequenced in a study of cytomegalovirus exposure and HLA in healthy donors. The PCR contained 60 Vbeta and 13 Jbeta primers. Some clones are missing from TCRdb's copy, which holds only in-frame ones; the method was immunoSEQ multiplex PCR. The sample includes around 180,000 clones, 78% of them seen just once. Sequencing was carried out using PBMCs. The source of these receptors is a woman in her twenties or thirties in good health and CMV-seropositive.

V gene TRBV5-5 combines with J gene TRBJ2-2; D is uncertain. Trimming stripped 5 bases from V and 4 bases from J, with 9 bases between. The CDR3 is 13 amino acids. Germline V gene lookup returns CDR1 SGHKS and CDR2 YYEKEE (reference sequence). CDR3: CASRFYGTGELFF. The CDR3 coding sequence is TGTGCCAGCAGGTTCTATGGCACCGGGGAGCTGTTTTTT.

This chain's CDR3 is CASSAPDRNTEAFF. CDR3 sequence (DNA): TGCGCCAGCAGCGCCCCCGACAGGAACACTGAAGCTTTCTTT. This sequence joins TRBV5-1 and TRBJ1-1; D is perhaps TRBD1 (5 bases). In germline, CDR1 is SGHRS, CDR2 YFSETQ. V was shortened by 4 bases and J by 1 base, with 11 bases between the two germline ends. This CDR3 comprises 14 residues.

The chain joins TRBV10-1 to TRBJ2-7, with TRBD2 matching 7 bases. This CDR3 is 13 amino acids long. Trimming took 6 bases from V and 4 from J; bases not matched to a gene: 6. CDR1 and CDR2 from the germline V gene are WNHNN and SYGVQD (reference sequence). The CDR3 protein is CASRGEGKYEQYF. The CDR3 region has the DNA TGCGCCAGCAGGGGGGAGGGAAAGTACGAGCAGTACTTC.

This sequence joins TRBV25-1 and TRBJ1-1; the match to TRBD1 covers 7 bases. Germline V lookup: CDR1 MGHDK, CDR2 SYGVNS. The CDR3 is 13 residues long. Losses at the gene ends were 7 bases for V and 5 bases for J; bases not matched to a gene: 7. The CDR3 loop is CASTQTGLTEAFF. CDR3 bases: TGTGCCAGCACTCAGACAGGGTTAACTGAAGCTTTCTTT.

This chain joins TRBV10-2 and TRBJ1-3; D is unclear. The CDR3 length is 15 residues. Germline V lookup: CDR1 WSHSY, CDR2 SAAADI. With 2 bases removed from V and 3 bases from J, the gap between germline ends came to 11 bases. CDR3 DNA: TGCGCCAGCAGTGAGCCTACTCTGCGTGGAAACACCATATATTTT. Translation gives CASSEPTLRGNTIYF.

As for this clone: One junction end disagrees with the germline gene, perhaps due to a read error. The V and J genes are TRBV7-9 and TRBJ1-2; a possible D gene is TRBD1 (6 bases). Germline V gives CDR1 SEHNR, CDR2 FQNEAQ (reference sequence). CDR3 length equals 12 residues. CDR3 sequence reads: CSSSPQGNGYTF. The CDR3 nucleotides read TGTTCCAGCAGCCCACAGGGTAATGGCTACACCTTC.

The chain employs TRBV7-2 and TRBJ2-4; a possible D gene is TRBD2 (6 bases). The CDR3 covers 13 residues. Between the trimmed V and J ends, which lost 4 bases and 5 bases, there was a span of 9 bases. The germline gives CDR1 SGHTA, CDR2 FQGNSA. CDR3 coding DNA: TGTGCCAGCAGCTGGACGGGGGAAAACATTCAGTACTTC. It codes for CASSWTGENIQYF. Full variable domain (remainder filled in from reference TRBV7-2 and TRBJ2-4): GAGVSQSPSNKVTEKGKDVELRCDPISGHTALYWYRQSLGQGLEFLIYFQGNSAPDKSGLPSDRFSAERTGGSVSTLTIQRTQQEDSAVYLCASSWTGENIQYFGAGTRLSVL.

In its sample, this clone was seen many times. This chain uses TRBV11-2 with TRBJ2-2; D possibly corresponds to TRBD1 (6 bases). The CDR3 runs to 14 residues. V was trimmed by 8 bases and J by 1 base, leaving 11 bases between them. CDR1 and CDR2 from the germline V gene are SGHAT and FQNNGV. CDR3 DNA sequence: TGTGCCAGCGCCCCGACAGGGAACACCGGGGAGCTGTTTTTT. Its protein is CASAPTGNTGELFF.

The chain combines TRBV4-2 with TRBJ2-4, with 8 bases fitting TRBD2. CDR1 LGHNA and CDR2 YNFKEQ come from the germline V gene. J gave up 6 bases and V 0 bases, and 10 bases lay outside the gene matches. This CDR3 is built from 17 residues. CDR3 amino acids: CASSQDDLAGWGNIQYF. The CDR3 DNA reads TGTGCCAGCAGCCAAGACGATTTAGCGGGGTGGGGAAACATTCAGTACTTC.

The CDR3 is CASSTGLAGLSAYF. The CDR3 DNA follows: TGTGCCAGCAGCACAGGACTAGCGGGGTTATCGGCGTATTTT. The rearrangement links TRBV13 to TRBJ2-3, with 12 bases lining up with TRBD2. The germline V gene encodes CDR1 PRHDT and CDR2 FYEKMQ (reference sequence). The CDR3 loop spans 14 amino acids. The V and J ends lost 5 bases and 14 bases, in that order; junction bases with no gene match: 11. The full variable domain, in which reference TRBV13 and TRBJ2-3 provide the parts outside the CDR3, is AAGVIQSPRHLIKEKRETATLKCYPIPRHDTVYWYQQGPGQDPQFLISFYEKMQSDKGSIPDRFSAQQFSDYHSELNMSSLELGDSALYFCASSTGLAGLSAYFGPGTRLTVL.

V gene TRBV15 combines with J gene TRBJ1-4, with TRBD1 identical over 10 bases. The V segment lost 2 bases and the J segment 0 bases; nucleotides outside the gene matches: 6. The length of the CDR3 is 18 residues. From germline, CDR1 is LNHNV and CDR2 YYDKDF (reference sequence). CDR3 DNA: TGTGCCACCAGCAGACCCGGGACAGGGGTGGCAACTAATGAAAAACTGTTTTTT. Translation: CATSRPGTGVATNEKLFF.